These 5 T cell receptor beta chains came from one sample sequenced in a study of T cell responses to AZD1222 COVID-19 vaccine. TCRdb's table, derived via immunoSEQ multiplex PCR, lists solely in-frame clones and lacks some. The profile shows approximately 30,000 clones, approximately 80% of them singletons. The starting material was peripheral blood, obtained 28 days after the second AZD1222 dose. These receptors all stem from an adult who received the AZD1222 COVID-19 vaccine.

The chain combines TRBV19 with TRBJ2-1; possible D gene TRBD2, 6 bases. CDR1 is LNHDA, CDR2 SQIVND, per germline (reference sequence). CDR3 length: 16 amino acids. Trimming stripped 3 bases from V and 2 bases from J, with 14 bases between. CDR3 sequence reads: CASSMKGTRPYNEQFF. The CDR3 DNA reads TGTGCCAGTAGTATGAAGGGGACTCGTCCCTACAATGAGCAGTTCTTC.

This clone appeared once. This chain connects TRBV6-6 to TRBJ2-3; no reliable D call. V was pared by 4 bases and J by 1 base, with 12 bases between. The germline gives CDR1 MNHNY, CDR2 SVGAGI (reference sequence). The CDR3 sequence is 15 residues long. Written as DNA, the CDR3 is TGTGCCAGCAGTTCCAGAGATCGCGGCACAGATACGCAGTATTTT. The encoded protein is CASSSRDRGTDTQYF.

The J gene is TRBJ1-1, the V gene TRBV7-2; weak D call: TRBD1 (5 bases). V dropped 5 bases and J dropped 1 base, with 14 bases sitting between them. CDR1 is SGHTA and CDR2 is FQGNSA in the germline V gene. This CDR3 is built from 15 residues. The CDR3 region is CASSARQFSNTEAFF. CDR3 DNA: TGTGCCAGCAGCGCCCGACAGTTTTCGAACACTGAAGCTTTCTTT.

This rearrangement joins TRBV9 to TRBJ1-4; 8 bases are shared with TRBD1. J lost 10 bases, V lost 4 bases, and 12 bases had no gene match. Germline CDR1 is SGDLS and CDR2 is YYNGEE. The CDR3 length is 15 residues. CDR3 nucleotides: TGTGCCAGCAGCCCTCAGGACAGGGCATTGGGAAAACTGTTTTTT. Translating gives CASSPQDRALGKLFF.

The rearrangement links TRBV18 to TRBJ2-5, with 8 nucleotides matching TRBD2. Unmatched junction bases numbered 1, after V lost 3 bases and J lost 4 bases. Germline CDR1 KGHSH, CDR2 LQKENI. This CDR3 is 13 amino acids long. In nucleotides, the CDR3 is TGTGCCAGCTCACCGGGACTAGGAGAGACCCAGTACTTC. Translated, it gives CASSPGLGETQYF.